This entry lists 16 T cell receptor beta chains sequenced from one sample in a study of control samples from healthy donors and cancer patients. The data were produced by immunoSEQ multiplex PCR, yet TCRdb's version contains in-frame clones alone and is incomplete. This sample has under 200,000 clones, with 80% to 95% found just once. Material for sequencing was blood. Every receptor here comes from a woman aged 25-40 years in good health.

The CDR3 region has the DNA TGTGCCAGCAGTTTGACAGGGGCCCCTATAAACACTGAAGCTTTCTTT. This gives the protein CASSLTGAPINTEAFF. The chain carries TRBV6-6 and TRBJ1-1; 8 positions agree with TRBD1. V gave up 4 bases and J gave up 2 bases; unmatched junction bases: 9. The CDR3 loop spans 16 amino acids. Per germline, CDR1 MNHNY and CDR2 SVGAGI (reference sequence).

This chain joins TRBV21-1 and TRBJ1-4; the table's D call, TRBD1, has no DNA check behind it. TRBV21-1 is a pseudogene. The CDR3 consists of 15 residues. The DNA of the CDR3 is TGTGCCAGCAGCAAAATGCGTCAGGGAAATGAAAAACTGTTTTTT. Amino acid sequence: CASSKMRQGNEKLFF.

The chain employs TRBV24-1 and TRBJ2-5; D is perhaps TRBD1 or TRBD2 (5 bases each). The CDR3 consists of 17 residues. CDR1 KGHDR and CDR2 SFDVKD come from the germline V gene. V lost 3 bases and J lost 4, with 20 bases in between. As DNA, the CDR3 is TGTGCCACCAGTGATCTGACAGTGACCGGGGCGACAGAGACCCAGTACTTC. It codes for CATSDLTVTGATETQYF.

This clone showed up just once. The chain uses TRBV6-1 and TRBJ2-1, with 10 bases matching TRBD1. Germline loops: CDR1 MNHNS, CDR2 SASEGT. The CDR3 sequence is 16 residues long. J gave up 5 bases and V 0 bases, and 4 bases lay outside the gene matches. Here the CDR3 DNA reads TGTGCCAGCAGTGAAGCGGCGGGACAGGGGAACAATGAGCAGTTCTTC. Its protein is CASSEAAGQGNNEQFF.

The chain has TRBV7-9 and TRBJ1-2; maybe TRBD1 (5 bases). The CDR3 is 14 residues long. Germline V gene lookup returns CDR1 SEHNR and CDR2 FQNEAQ (reference sequence). V was clipped by 2 bases and J by 3 bases, with 10 bases between them. The CDR3 DNA reads as TGTGCCAGCAGCTTAAGGGGTGCCCACTATGGCTACACCTTC. Residues: CASSLRGAHYGYTF.

The chain combines TRBV5-3 with TRBJ2-1; 9 bases fit TRBD2. TRBV5-3 is marked as an open reading frame, function uncertain. CDR3 size: 19 residues. V lost 2 bases, J lost 4 bases, and 16 bases stayed unmatched. CDR3 bases: TGTGCCAGAAGCTTATGGACTAGCGTCCCCCGGGACGTTTACAATGAGCAGTTCTTC. Translation: CARSLWTSVPRDVYNEQFF.

The rearrangement joins TRBV29-1 to TRBJ1-1; D ambiguous. The CDR3 has 12 amino acids. V shed 8 bases and J shed 3 bases, with 13 bases lying between them. CDR1 and CDR2 (germline): SQVTM, ANQGSEA. The CDR3 sequence: CSLGGMDTEAFF. The DNA for the CDR3 is TGCAGCCTTGGCGGGATGGACACTGAAGCTTTCTTT.

CDR3 protein: CAISTEGVFQPQHF. The CDR3 bases are TGTGCCATCAGTACGGAAGGGGTTTTCCAGCCCCAGCATTTT. The chain joins TRBV10-3 to TRBJ1-5; possible D gene TRBD1, 5 bases. Per germline, CDR1 ENHRY and CDR2 SYGVKD. This CDR3 region has 14 residues. The ends were cut back, 5 bases at V and 7 bases at J, with 15 bases in the middle.

The CDR3 DNA reads as TGTGCCAGTAGTCTCCGGGACAGGGGGCGTCTAGCCAAAAACATTCAGTACTTC. Amino acid sequence: CASSLRDRGRLAKNIQYF. The J gene is TRBJ2-4, the V gene TRBV19; 12 bases agree with TRBD1. Per the germline V gene, CDR1 is LNHDA and CDR2 is SQIVND (reference sequence). CDR3 length: 18 residues. The J segment lost 0 bases and the V segment lost 5 bases, leaving 8 bases of the junction unmatched.

V usage is TRBV7-2 and J usage is TRBJ2-4, with 16 bases fitting TRBD2. V gave up 0 bases and J gave up 8 bases; unmatched junction bases: 7. The CDR3 totals 18 residues. Germline assignment: CDR1 SGHTA and CDR2 FQGNSA. The CDR3 spells CASSLARGLAGGPDIQYF. The CDR3 nucleotides are TGTGCCAGCAGCTTAGCTCGGGGACTAGCGGGAGGGCCAGACATTCAGTACTTC. The whole variable domain, filled in from reference TRBV7-2 and TRBJ2-4, reads GAGVSQSPSNKVTEKGKDVELRCDPISGHTALYWYRQSLGQGLEFLIYFQGNSAPDKSGLPSDRFSAERTGGSVSTLTIQRTQQEDSAVYLCASSLARGLAGGPDIQYFGAGTRLSVL.

The chain carries TRBV19 and TRBJ2-5; 13 positions agree with TRBD2. The V gene's germline CDR1 is LNHDA and CDR2 SQIVND (reference sequence). The V segment lost 3 bases and the J segment 4 bases; nucleotides outside the gene matches: 8. The CDR3 loop spans 17 amino acids. The CDR3 DNA is TGTGCCAGTAGTATCGGGGGACTAGCGGGAAGTCGAGAGACCCAGTACTTC. Its translation: CASSIGGLAGSRETQYF.

The V call is TRBV11-2, the J call TRBJ1-5, with D perhaps TRBD1 (5 bases). This CDR3 has 14 residues. Germline CDR1 and CDR2: SGHAT and FQNNGV. Trimming took off 2 bases at V and 1 base at J, with 6 bases between the two ends. The CDR3 bases are TGTGCCAGCAGCTTATGGGGGAGCAATCAGCCCCAGCATTTT. Protein sequence: CASSLWGSNQPQHF.

The chain employs TRBV4-1 and TRBJ2-7; 7 nucleotides match TRBD2. Trimming at V came to 1 base and at J to 4 bases, leaving 1 base not matched to a gene. This CDR3 comprises 13 residues. Germline V gene data show CDR1 as MGHRA and CDR2 as YSYEKL. In DNA, the CDR3 is TGCGCCAGCAGCCAAGGACTAGCATACGAGCAGTACTTC. This encodes CASSQGLAYEQYF.

The chain is built from TRBV7-9 and TRBJ1-4, with D possibly being TRBD1 (6 bases). CDR1 and CDR2 from the germline V gene are SEHNR and FQNEAQ (reference sequence). V was shortened by 5 bases and J by 6 bases, with 10 bases between the two germline ends. This CDR3 is 13 amino acids long. CDR3 DNA: TGTGCCAGCAGCCAGGGGATAGATGAAAAACTGTTTTTT. This sequence encodes CASSQGIDEKLFF.

This chain links TRBV14 with TRBJ2-1; a weak D match, TRBD2 (8 bases). The CDR3 loop spans 16 amino acids. Germline CDR1 reads SGHDN; CDR2 reads FVKESK. V was pared by 4 bases and J by 4 bases, with 17 bases between. The CDR3 reads CASSLGTRGPYNEQFF. In nucleotides, the CDR3 is TGTGCCAGCAGCCTAGGGACTAGGGGGCCATACAATGAGCAGTTCTTC.

This rearrangement joins TRBV9 to TRBJ2-3; 8 bases agree with TRBD2. V shed 4 bases and J 2 bases; nucleotides not matched to a gene: 18. Looked up from germline, CDR1 is SGDLS and CDR2 is YYNGEE. This CDR3 is 19 amino acids long. The CDR3 region has the DNA TGTGCCAGCAGCTCAAGAGCGGGAGCGCTATTAACCGACACAGATACGCAGTATTTT. Translation: CASSSRAGALLTDTDTQYF.